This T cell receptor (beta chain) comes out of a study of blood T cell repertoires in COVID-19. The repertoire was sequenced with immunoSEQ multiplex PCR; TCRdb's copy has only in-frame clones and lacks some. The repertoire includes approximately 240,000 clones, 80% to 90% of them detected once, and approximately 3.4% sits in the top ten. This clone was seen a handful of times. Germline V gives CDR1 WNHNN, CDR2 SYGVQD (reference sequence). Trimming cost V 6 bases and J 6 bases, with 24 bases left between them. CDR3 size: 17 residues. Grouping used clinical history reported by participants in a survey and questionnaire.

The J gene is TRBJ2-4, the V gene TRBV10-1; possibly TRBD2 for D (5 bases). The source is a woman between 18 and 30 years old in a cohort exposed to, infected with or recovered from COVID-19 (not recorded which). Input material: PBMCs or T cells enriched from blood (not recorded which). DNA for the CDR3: TGCGCCAGCAGGAGATTTGGCGGGTCCGCACCATTAAACATTCAGTACTTC. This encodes CASRRFGGSAPLNIQYF.